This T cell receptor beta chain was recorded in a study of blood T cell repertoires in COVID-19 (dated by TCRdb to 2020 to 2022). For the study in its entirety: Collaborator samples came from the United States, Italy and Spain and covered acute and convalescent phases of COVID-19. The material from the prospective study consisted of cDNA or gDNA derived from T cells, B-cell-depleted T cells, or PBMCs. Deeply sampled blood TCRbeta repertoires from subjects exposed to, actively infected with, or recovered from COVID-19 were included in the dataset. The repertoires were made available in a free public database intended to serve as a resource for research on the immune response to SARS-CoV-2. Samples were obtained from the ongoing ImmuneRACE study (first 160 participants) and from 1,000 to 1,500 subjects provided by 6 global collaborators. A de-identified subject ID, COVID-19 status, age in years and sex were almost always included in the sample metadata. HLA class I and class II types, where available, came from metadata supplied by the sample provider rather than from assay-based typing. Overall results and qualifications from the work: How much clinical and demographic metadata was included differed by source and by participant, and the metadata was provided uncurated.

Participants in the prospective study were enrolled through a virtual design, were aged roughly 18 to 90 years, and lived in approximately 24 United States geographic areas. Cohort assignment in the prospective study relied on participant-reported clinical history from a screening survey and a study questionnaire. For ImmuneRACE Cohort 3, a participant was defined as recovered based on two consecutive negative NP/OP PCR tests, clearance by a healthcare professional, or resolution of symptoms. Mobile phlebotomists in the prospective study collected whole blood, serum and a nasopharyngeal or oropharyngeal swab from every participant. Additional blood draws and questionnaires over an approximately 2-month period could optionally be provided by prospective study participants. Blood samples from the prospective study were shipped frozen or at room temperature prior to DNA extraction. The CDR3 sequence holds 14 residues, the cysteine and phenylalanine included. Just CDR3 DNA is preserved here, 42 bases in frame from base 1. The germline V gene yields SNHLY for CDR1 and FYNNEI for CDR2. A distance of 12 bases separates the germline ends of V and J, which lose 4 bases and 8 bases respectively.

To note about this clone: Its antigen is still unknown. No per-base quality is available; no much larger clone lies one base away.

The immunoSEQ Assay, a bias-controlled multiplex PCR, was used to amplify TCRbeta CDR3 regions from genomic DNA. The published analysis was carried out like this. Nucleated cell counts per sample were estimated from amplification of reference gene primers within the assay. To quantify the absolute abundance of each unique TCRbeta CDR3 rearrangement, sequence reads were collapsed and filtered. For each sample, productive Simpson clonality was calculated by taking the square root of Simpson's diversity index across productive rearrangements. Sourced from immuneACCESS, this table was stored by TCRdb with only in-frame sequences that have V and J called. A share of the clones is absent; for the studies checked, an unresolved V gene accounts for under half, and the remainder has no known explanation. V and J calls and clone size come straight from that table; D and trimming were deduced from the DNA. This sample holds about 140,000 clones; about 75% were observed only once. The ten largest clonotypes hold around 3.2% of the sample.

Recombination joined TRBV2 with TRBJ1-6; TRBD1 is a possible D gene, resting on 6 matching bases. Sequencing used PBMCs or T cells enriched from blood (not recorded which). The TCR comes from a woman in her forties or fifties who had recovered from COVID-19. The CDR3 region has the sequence CASSVRTADSPLHF. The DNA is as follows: TGTGCCAGCAGTGTAAGGACAGCAGATTCACCCCTCCACTTT.